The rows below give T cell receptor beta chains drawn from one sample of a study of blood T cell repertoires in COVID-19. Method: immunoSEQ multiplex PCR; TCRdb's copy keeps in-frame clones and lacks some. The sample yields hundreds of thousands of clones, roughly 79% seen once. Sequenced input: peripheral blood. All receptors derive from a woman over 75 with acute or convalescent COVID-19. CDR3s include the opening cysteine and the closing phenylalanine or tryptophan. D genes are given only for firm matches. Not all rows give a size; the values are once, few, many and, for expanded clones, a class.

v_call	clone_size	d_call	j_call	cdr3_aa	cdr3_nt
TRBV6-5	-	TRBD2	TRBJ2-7	CASSTGLAGPYEQYF	TGTGCCAGCAGTACCGGACTAGCGGGGCCCTACGAGCAGTACTTC
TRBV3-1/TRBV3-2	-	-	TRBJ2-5	CASSQGGGGRAAYF	TGTGCCAGCAGCCAAGGGGGCGGGGGCCGGGCAGCGTACTTC
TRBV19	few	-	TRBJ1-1	CASSTGGARNTEAFF	TGTGCCAGTAGTACCGGGGGTGCCAGGAACACTGAAGCTTTCTTT
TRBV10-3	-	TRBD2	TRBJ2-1	CAMRTSGRDEQFF	TGTGCCATGAGGACTAGCGGGAGGGATGAGCAGTTCTTC
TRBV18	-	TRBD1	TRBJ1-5	CASSPGAGGGQPQHF	TGTGCCAGCTCACCAGGGGCAGGGGGCGGTCAGCCCCAGCATTTT
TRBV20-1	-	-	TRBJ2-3	CSARPSNTQYF	TGCAGTGCTAGACCTAGCAATACGCAGTATTTT
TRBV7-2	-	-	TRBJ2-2	CASSLEVIGSWTGELFF	TGTGCCAGCAGCTTAGAGGTTATCGGGAGTTGGACCGGGGAGCTGTTTTTT
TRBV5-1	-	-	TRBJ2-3	CASSLAGGDTQYF	TGCGCCAGCAGCTTGGCCGGAGGGGATACGCAGTATTTT
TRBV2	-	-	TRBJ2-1	CASSEDRYNEQFF	TGTGCCAGCAGTGAAGACAGATACAATGAGCAGTTCTTC
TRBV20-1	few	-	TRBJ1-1	CSARGHRETFF	TGCAGTGCTAGAGGCCACAGGGAAACTTTCTTT
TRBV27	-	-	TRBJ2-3	CASSYVPGQRTDTQYF	TGTGCCAGCAGTTATGTCCCCGGACAGCGCACAGATACGCAGTATTTT
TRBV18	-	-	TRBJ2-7	CASSSGRSSYEQYF	TGTGCCAGCTCATCGGGTAGGAGCTCCTACGAGCAGTACTTC
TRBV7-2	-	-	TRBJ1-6	CASRDNRDYNSPLHF	TGTGCCAGCAGAGACAACAGGGATTATAATTCACCCCTCCACTTT
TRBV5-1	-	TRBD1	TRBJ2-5	CASSLEGQSETQYF	TGCGCCAGCAGCTTAGAGGGACAGTCGGAGACCCAGTACTTC
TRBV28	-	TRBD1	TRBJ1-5	CASPPATGDYQPQHF	TGTGCCAGCCCCCCAGCTACAGGGGATTATCAGCCCCAGCATTTT
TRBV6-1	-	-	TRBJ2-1	CASSEGFRGISSYNEQFF	TGTGCCAGCAGTGAAGGATTTAGGGGGATCAGCTCCTACAATGAGCAGTTCTTC
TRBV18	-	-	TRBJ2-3	CASSPPSPADTQYF	TGTGCCAGCTCACCACCAAGCCCCGCAGATACGCAGTATTTT
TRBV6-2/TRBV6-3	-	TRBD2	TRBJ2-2	CASSYGGLAGSVAGELFF	TGTGCCAGCAGTTACGGGGGACTAGCGGGGAGCGTAGCCGGGGAGCTGTTTTTT
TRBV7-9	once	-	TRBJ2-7	CASSPLLEQYF	TGTGCCAGCAGCCCATTACTCGAGCAGTACTTC
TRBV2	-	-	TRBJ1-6	CASSGGRRNSPLHF	TGTGCCAGCAGTGGAGGCCGAAGAAATTCACCCCTCCACTTT
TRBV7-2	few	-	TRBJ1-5	CASSSQGASNQPQHF	TGTGCCAGCAGCTCACAGGGAGCTAGCAATCAGCCCCAGCATTTT
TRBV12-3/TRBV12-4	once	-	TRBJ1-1	CASSLGRWTKAFF	TGTGCCAGCAGTTTAGGTAGGTGGACAAAAGCTTTCTTT
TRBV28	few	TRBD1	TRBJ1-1	CASRPHGQGRTEAFF	TGTGCCAGCAGACCACACGGACAGGGTCGCACTGAAGCTTTCTTT
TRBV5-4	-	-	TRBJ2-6	CASSLPPAGANVLTF	TGTGCCAGCAGCTTGCCGCCAGCTGGGGCCAACGTCCTGACTTTC
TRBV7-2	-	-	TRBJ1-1	CASSLAGVDTEAFF	TGTGCCAGCAGCTTAGCAGGAGTGGACACTGAAGCTTTCTTT
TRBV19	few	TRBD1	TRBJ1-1	CATTGVRRNTEAFF	TGTGCCACCACAGGGGTAAGGAGAAACACTGAAGCTTTCTTT
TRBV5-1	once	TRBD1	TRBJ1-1	CASSPTTGGNTEAFF	TGCGCCAGCAGCCCTACGACAGGGGGGAACACTGAAGCTTTCTTT
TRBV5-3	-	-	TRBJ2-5	CARSWGVREFYQTQYF	TGTGCCAGAAGCTGGGGCGTCCGGGAGTTCTACCAGACCCAGTACTTC
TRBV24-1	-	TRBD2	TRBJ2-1	CATSALAGGDSSYNEQFF	TGTGCCACCAGTGCACTAGCGGGAGGGGACAGCTCCTACAATGAGCAGTTCTTC
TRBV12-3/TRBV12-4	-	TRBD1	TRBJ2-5	CASSWTGPETQYF	TGTGCCAGCAGTTGGACAGGGCCAGAGACCCAGTACTTC
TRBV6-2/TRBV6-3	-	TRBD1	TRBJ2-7	CASSLTGTGGYEQYF	TGTGCCAGCAGTTTGACCGGGACAGGGGGTTACGAGCAGTACTTC
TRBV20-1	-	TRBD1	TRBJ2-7	CSASLIGTGQEQYF	TGCAGTGCTAGTCTTATCGGGACAGGGCAGGAGCAGTACTTC
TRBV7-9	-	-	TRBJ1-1	CASSFTGRTEAFF	TGTGCCAGCAGCTTTACAGGGCGCACTGAAGCTTTCTTT
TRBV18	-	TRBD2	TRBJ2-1	CASSPREGRDNEQFF	TGTGCCAGCTCACCTCGGGAGGGCCGCGACAATGAGCAGTTCTTC
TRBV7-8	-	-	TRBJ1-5	CASSLGAGGTQPQHF	TGTGCCAGCAGCTTAGGGGCGGGGGGTACTCAGCCCCAGCATTTT
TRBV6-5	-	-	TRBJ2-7	CATGRGYEQYF	TGTGCCACCGGGAGAGGGTACGAGCAGTACTTC
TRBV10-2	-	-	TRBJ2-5	CASSELGGKYQETQYF	TGCGCCAGCAGTGAGCTGGGCGGGAAATATCAAGAGACCCAGTACTTC
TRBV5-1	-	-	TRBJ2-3	CASSPSAAASTDTQYF	TGCGCCAGCAGCCCCTCGGCGGCAGCTAGCACAGATACGCAGTATTTT
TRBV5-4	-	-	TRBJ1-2	CASSLALYGYTF	TGTGCCAGCAGCTTGGCCTTGTATGGCTACACCTTC
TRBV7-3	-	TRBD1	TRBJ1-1	CASSSQGAGMNTEAFF	TGTGCCAGCAGCTCTCAGGGGGCGGGGATGAACACTGAAGCTTTCTTT
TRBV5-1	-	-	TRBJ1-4	CASSLSGPQNEKLFF	TGCGCCAGCAGCTTGTCGGGTCCCCAGAATGAAAAACTGTTTTTT
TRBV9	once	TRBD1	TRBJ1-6	CASSVDRTGNSPLHF	TGTGCCAGCAGCGTAGACCGGACAGGAAATTCACCCCTCCACTTT
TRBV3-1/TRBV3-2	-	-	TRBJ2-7	CASSQRLYEQYF	TGTGCCAGCAGCCAACGACTCTACGAGCAGTACTTC
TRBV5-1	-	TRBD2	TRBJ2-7	CASSPGTSGPLGEQYF	TGCGCCAGCAGCCCGGGGACTAGCGGTCCCCTAGGGGAGCAGTACTTC
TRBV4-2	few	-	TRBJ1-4	CASSTPRQEKLFF	TGTGCCAGCAGTACTCCGCGACAGGAAAAACTGTTTTTT
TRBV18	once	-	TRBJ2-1	CASSPTRGAYNEQFF	TGTGCCAGCTCACCAACCAGGGGGGCCTACAATGAGCAGTTCTTC
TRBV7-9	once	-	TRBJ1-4	CASSLAAGSPTNEKLFF	TGTGCCAGCAGCTTAGCTGCGGGCAGCCCAACTAATGAAAAACTGTTTTTT
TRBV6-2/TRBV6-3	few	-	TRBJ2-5	CASSYFGETQYF	TGTGCCAGCAGTTACTTCGGGGAGACCCAGTACTTC
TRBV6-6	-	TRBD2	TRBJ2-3	CASSYRSGGITDTQYF	TGTGCCAGCAGTTACCGGAGCGGGGGAATCACAGATACGCAGTATTTT
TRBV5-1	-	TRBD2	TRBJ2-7	CASSPERELVYEQYF	TGCGCCAGCAGCCCGGAGCGGGAGCTCGTTTACGAGCAGTACTTC
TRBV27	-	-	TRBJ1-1	CASSLSGYDTEAFF	TGTGCCAGCAGTTTATCCGGGTATGACACTGAAGCTTTCTTT
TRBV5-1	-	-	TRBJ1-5	CASSSDSNQPQHF	TGCGCCAGCAGCTCTGACAGTAATCAGCCCCAGCATTTT
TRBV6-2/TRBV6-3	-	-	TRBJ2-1	CASSYAGSVDEQFF	TGTGCCAGCAGTTACGCGGGAAGCGTCGATGAGCAGTTCTTC
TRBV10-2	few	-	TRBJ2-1	CASKTDRSSYNEQFF	TGCGCCAGCAAAACAGATAGAAGCTCCTACAATGAGCAGTTCTTC
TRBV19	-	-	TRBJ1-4	CASSVARATNEKLFF	TGTGCCAGTAGTGTCGCCCGGGCAACTAATGAAAAACTGTTTTTT